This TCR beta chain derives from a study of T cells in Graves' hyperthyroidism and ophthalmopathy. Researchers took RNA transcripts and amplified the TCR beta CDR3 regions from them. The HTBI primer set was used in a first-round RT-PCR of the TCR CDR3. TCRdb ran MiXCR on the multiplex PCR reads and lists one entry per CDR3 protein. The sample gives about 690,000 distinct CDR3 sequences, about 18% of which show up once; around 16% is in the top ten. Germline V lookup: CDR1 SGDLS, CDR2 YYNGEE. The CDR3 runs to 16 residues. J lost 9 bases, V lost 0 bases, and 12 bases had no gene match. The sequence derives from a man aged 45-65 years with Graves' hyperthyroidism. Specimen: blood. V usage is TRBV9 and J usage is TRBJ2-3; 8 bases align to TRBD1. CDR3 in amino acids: CASSVGQGMTSGTQYF. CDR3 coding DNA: TGTGCCAGCAGCGTAGGACAGGGGATGACTAGTGGAACGCAGTATTTT.